This TCR beta chain was observed in a study of T cell repertoires in cytomegalovirus infection. Overall study: Signatures in public TCR beta sequences pointed to both CMV infection and matching HLA type. General study findings and limits: In two of eight donors, the top clonotype was HLA-C-restricted CMV-specific. Public TCR beta family frequency separated CMV-and-HLA carriers, including in an independent cohort.

This clonotype was seen repeatedly, ten times or more. Its antigen remains unidentified. Each CDR3 protein is one row after TCRdb ran MiXCR on the reads. There are 250,000 to 300,000 distinct CDR3 sequences in the sample; over 8% occur only once, and roughly 15% lies in the top ten. Input material: PBMCs. This TCR derives from a human donor in good health (CMV status not recorded). Some clones in this sample may be carry-over from other donors' samples.

DNA of the CDR3: TGTGCCAGCAGACCTAGACGGGACCAAGAGACCCAGTACTTC. Translating it yields CASRPRRDQETQYF. The gene calls are TRBV12-3 or TRBV12-4 and TRBJ2-5; D gene uncertain. CDR3 length equals 14 residues. The V end was cut by 6 bases, the J end by 0 bases, with 11 bases between.